A single sample gave rise to the 15 T cell receptor beta chains below, sequenced in a study of T cell changes during pregnancy in multiple sclerosis. Profiling relied on immunoSEQ multiplex PCR, and the TCRdb table lists in-frame clones only, not all of them. The sample carries over 80,000 clones, about nine tenths recorded once. The sequencing used peripheral blood, collected in the second trimester of pregnancy. Every receptor here comes from a female donor in good health, enrolled as a control in a pregnancy study.

The chain has TRBV21-1 and TRBJ1-1. TRBV21-1 is reported as a pseudogene. The CDR3 contains 12 residues. In DNA form, the CDR3 reads TGTGCCAGCAGCCACGGGAACGCTGAAGCTTTCTTT. Its translation: CASSHGNAEAFF.

The rearrangement uses TRBV5-8 and TRBJ2-3; 9 bases are a match to TRBD1. The CDR3 sequence is 16 residues long. CDR1 is SGHTS, CDR2 YDEGEE, per germline. Trimming removed 3 bases from V and 2 bases from J; junction bases left unmatched: 7. In nucleotides, the CDR3 is TGTGCCAGCAGCTCGGGACAGGGACGGTTCACAGATACGCAGTATTTT. Protein: CASSSGQGRFTDTQYF. The variable domain in full, with the rest retrieved from reference TRBV5-8 and TRBJ2-3, is EAGVTQSPTHLIKTRGQQATLRCSPISGHTSVYWYQQALGLGLQFLLWYDEGEERNRGNFPPRFSGRQFPNYSSELNVNALELEDSALYLCASSSGQGRFTDTQYFGPGTRLTVL.

This chain links TRBV28 with TRBJ1-1, with 11 bases identical to TRBD1. Germline V gene lookup returns CDR1 MDHEN and CDR2 SYDVKM. CDR3 size: 16 residues. The V gene end was trimmed by 6 bases and the J gene end by 1 base; junction bases not matched to a gene: 7. In DNA form, the CDR3 reads TGTGCCAGCAGCCGGTGGGGGACAGGGGGGAACACTGAAGCTTTCTTT. It codes for CASSRWGTGGNTEAFF.

This chain connects TRBV7-2 to TRBJ1-3; TRBD1 might be the D (5 bases). V lost 3 bases and J lost 0, with 9 bases in between. The CDR3 runs to 15 residues. The germline gives CDR1 SGHTA, CDR2 FQGNSA. CDR3 sequence reads: CASSLGPSSGNTIYF. CDR3 DNA: TGTGCCAGCAGCTTGGGGCCCTCCTCTGGAAACACCATATATTTT.

The chain uses TRBV19 and TRBJ2-5, with D possibly being TRBD2 (5 bases). Looked up from germline, CDR1 is LNHDA and CDR2 is SQIVND (reference sequence). This CDR3 comprises 16 residues. Trimming cost V 5 bases and J 4 bases, with 20 bases left between them. The CDR3 nucleotides are TGTGCCAGTAGTCCCCCCCAACGAGGGTCAAGAGAGACCCAGTACTTC. Its protein product is CASSPPQRGSRETQYF.

V gene TRBV30 combines with J gene TRBJ1-2, with D possibly being TRBD1 (5 bases). The CDR3 extends over 15 amino acids. Trimming cost V 1 base and J 5 bases, with 17 bases left between them. CDR1 GTSNPN and CDR2 SVGIG come from the germline V gene (reference sequence). CDR3 in DNA: TGTGCCTGGAGTGCCACTGGGGGGTTTTCGTATGGCTACACCTTC. Protein sequence: CAWSATGGFSYGYTF.

The genes are TRBV7-2 and TRBJ2-3; no clear D. Germline-derived CDR1 and CDR2 are SGHTA and FQGNSA. The CDR3 is made up of 11 amino acids. Deletions cut 7 bases from V and 0 bases from J, with 2 bases between. The CDR3 loop reads CASTSTDTQYF. The CDR3 region has the DNA TGTGCCAGCACGAGCACAGATACGCAGTATTTT.

The chain uses TRBV9 and TRBJ2-3, with D tentatively TRBD2 (5 bases). This CDR3 is built from 16 residues. V dropped 3 bases and J dropped 0 bases, with 14 bases sitting between them. Germline V gene sequence: CDR1 SGDLS, CDR2 YYNGEE. The CDR3 region has the DNA TGTGCCAGCAGCGAGGGTACTAGTCAGAGCACAGATACGCAGTATTTT. Translating gives CASSEGTSQSTDTQYF.

The V and J genes are TRBV19 and TRBJ1-1; 7 bases are shared with TRBD1. Trimming cost V 6 bases and J 1 base; bases outside gene matches: 11. Germline lookup yields CDR1 LNHDA and CDR2 SQIVND (reference sequence). CDR3 length equals 16 residues. CDR3 in amino acids: CASSTPGQRPNTEAFF. In DNA form, the CDR3 reads TGTGCCAGTAGCACACCGGGACAGCGTCCGAACACTGAAGCTTTCTTT.

This clone came up a few times. This sequence joins TRBV29-1 and TRBJ1-4, with 7 nucleotides matching TRBD1. The CDR3 totals 14 residues. J was trimmed by 5 bases and V by 7 bases; bases with no gene match: 10. From germline, CDR1 is SQVTM and CDR2 ANQGSEA. CDR3 DNA sequence: TGCAGCGCAAAAAGACAGGGCGGAAATGAAAAACTGTTTTTT. This translates into CSAKRQGGNEKLFF. Combining the CDR3 with reference TRBV29-1 and TRBJ1-4 gives the whole variable domain SAVISQKPSRDICQRGTSLTIQCQVDSQVTMMFWYRQQPGQSLTLIATANQGSEATYESGFVIDKFPISRPNLTFSTLTVSNMSPEDSSIYLCSAKRQGGNEKLFFGSGTQLSVL.

V usage is TRBV9 and J usage is TRBJ1-2, with 7 bases fitting TRBD1. Germline lookup yields CDR1 SGDLS and CDR2 YYNGEE. The junction had 4 bases not matched to a gene; V was cut back by 0 bases and J by 8 bases. CDR3 length: 13 residues. In DNA, the CDR3 is TGTGCCAGCAGCGTAGGACAGGGAAGCGGCTACACCTTC. It translates to CASSVGQGSGYTF.

CDR3 coding DNA: TGTGCCAGCAGCCCAACCCAGGGGATATACGGCTACACCTTC. Translation gives CASSPTQGIYGYTF. The V and J genes are TRBV9 and TRBJ1-2; the D gene is possibly TRBD1 (6 bases). This CDR3 comprises 14 residues. Germline V lookup: CDR1 SGDLS, CDR2 YYNGEE. The V end lost 4 bases, the J end lost 8 bases, and 18 bases lay between the germline ends.

V and J are TRBV4-1 and TRBJ2-2; TRBD2 is a possible D gene (5 bases). Trimming shortened V by 4 bases and J by 3 bases, and 12 bases separated the two germline ends. CDR1 and CDR2 from the germline V gene are MGHRA and YSYEKL. This CDR3 contains 15 residues. The CDR3 here is CASSRTPGDTGELFF. In DNA, the CDR3 is TGCGCCAGCAGCCGGACCCCCGGGGACACCGGGGAGCTGTTTTTT.

The chain recombines TRBV6-1 with TRBJ2-7; 9 nucleotides line up with TRBD1. This CDR3 spans 16 amino acids. Germline CDR1 MNHNS, CDR2 SASEGT. V dropped 3 bases and J dropped 1; count of bases not matched to a gene: 7. CDR3 in amino acids: CASSERTGGTSYEQYF. CDR3 sequence (DNA): TGTGCCAGCAGTGAGCGCACAGGGGGCACGTCCTACGAGCAGTACTTC.

This chain joins TRBV7-9 and TRBJ2-7, with 7 positions matching TRBD1. Germline-derived CDR1 and CDR2 are SEHNR and FQNEAQ (reference sequence). The CDR3 has 15 amino acids. Unmatched junction bases numbered 10, after V lost 3 bases and J lost 5 bases. The CDR3 is CASSFGGNRGHEQYF. CDR3 in DNA: TGTGCCAGCAGCTTTGGGGGTAACAGGGGCCACGAGCAGTACTTC.